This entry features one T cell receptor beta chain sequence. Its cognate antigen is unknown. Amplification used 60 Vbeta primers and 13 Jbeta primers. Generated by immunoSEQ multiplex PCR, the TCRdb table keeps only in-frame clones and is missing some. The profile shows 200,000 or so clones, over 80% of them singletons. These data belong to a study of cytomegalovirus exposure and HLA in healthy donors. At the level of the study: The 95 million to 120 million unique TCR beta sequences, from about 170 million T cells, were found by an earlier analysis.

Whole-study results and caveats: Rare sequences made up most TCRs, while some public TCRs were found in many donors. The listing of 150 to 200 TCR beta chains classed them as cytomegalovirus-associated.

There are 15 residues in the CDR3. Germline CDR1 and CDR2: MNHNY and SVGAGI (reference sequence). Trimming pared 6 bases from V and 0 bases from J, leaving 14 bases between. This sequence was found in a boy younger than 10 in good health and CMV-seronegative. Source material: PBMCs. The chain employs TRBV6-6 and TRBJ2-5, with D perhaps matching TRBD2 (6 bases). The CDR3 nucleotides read TGTGCCAGCAGAGAGATAGCGGTTAACCAAGAGACCCAGTACTTC. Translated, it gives CASREIAVNQETQYF.